What follows are 21 T cell receptor beta chains derived from one specimen sequenced in a study of T-cell reconstitution after alpha-beta-depleted transplantation in children. Using unique molecular identifiers, the investigators prepared the TCRbeta library. MiXCR was run by TCRdb on the PCR reads, yielding one entry per CDR3 protein. This sample has approximately 250,000 distinct CDR3 sequences, with approximately 9.7% found just once. Specimen: PBMCs from the stem cell graft donor, collected from the stem cell graft. The receptors were gathered from a human donor who donated a stem cell graft to a child with SCID.

This clonotype was recorded at least ten times. The V call is TRBV5-1, the J call TRBJ2-7; D call uncertain. The V gene lost 2 bases and the J gene lost 0 bases, with 12 bases spanning the gap. CDR3 size: 15 residues. Germline lookup yields CDR1 SGHRS and CDR2 YFSETQ. The CDR3 here is CASSFRSGRSYEQYF. The CDR3 nucleotides are TGCGCCAGCAGCTTCCGATCGGGTCGCTCCTACGAGCAGTACTTC.

This clonotype was found many times. V usage is TRBV5-1 and J usage is TRBJ1-6, with 8 bases lining up with TRBD1. Looked up from germline, CDR1 is SGHRS and CDR2 is YFSETQ. This CDR3 has 14 amino acids. The junction had 4 bases not matched to a gene; V was cut back by 3 bases and J by 8 bases. The DNA for the CDR3 is TGCGCCAGCAGCTCCCGGACAGGGTATTCACCCCTCCACTTT. As protein: CASSSRTGYSPLHF.

In this sample, this clonotype turned up many times. This sequence joins TRBV12-3 or TRBV12-4 and TRBJ2-1, with TRBD1 matching over 8 bases. The CDR3 loop spans 15 amino acids. The V segment lost 5 bases and the J segment 11 bases; nucleotides outside the gene matches: 14. For the CDR3, the DNA is TGTGCCAGCAGTGTCCAAACAGGGGGACTTGATAAGCAGTTCTTC. Its translation: CASSVQTGGLDKQFF.

In this sample, this clonotype turned up many times. J is TRBJ1-1 and V is TRBV5-5; D unclear. CDR3 size: 12 residues. With 0 bases removed from V and 7 bases from J, the gap between germline ends came to 7 bases. CDR1 and CDR2 from the germline V gene are SGHKS and YYEKEE (reference sequence). CDR3 sequence reads: CASSLADGEAFF. CDR3 in DNA: TGTGCCAGCAGCTTGGCTGATGGTGAAGCTTTCTTT.

This rearrangement joins TRBV29-1 to TRBJ1-4; D is possibly TRBD1 (5 bases). Trimming took 8 bases from V and 0 from J, leaving 10 bases between them. This CDR3 contains 13 residues. Per germline, CDR1 SQVTM and CDR2 ANQGSEA. CDR3 in DNA: TGCAGCCCCCTCAGGGCAACTAATGAAAAACTGTTTTTT. Translating gives CSPLRATNEKLFF.

Regarding this clonotype: Possible read error: a much larger clone is one base away. This chain joins TRBV12-3 or TRBV12-4 and TRBJ2-7; TRBD2 is a possible D gene (7 bases). This CDR3 comprises 15 residues. CDR3 DNA sequence: TGTGCCAGCAGTTTAGAGGGGGGGGCTACCTACGAGCAGCACTTC. It specifies CASSLEGGATYEQHF.

This clonotype was recorded at least ten times. This chain links TRBV12-3 or TRBV12-4 with TRBJ2-2, with TRBD2 matching 11 bases. CDR3 length equals 16 residues. V shed 4 bases, J shed 5 bases, and the junction held 6 bases outside the gene matches. This CDR3 is CASSSLAGGRTGELFF. The CDR3 DNA sequence: TGTGCCAGCAGTTCATTAGCGGGGGGGCGAACCGGGGAGCTGTTTTTT.

In regard to this clonotype: Just one base apart from a much larger clone, this may be a read error. This chain connects TRBV20-1 to TRBJ2-5, with TRBD2 matching 7 bases. Germline assignment: CDR1 DFQATT and CDR2 SNEGSKA (reference sequence). This CDR3 has 14 amino acids. As DNA, the CDR3 is TGCAGTGCTGGAGATCCTCGGGGAGGGGAGACCCAGTACTTC. This translates into CSAGDPRGGETQYF.

At least ten counts were recorded for this clonotype. The V and J genes are TRBV12-3 or TRBV12-4 and TRBJ1-6; unclear D gene. This CDR3 is built from 15 residues. V shed 8 bases and J shed 2 bases, with 13 bases lying between them. CDR3 loop: CASQVEAAYNSPLHF. The DNA for the CDR3 is TGTGCCAGCCAAGTAGAGGCAGCCTATAATTCACCCCTCCACTTT.

This clonotype appeared once. Given a much more abundant clone one base away, this may be a read error. The genes are TRBV12-3 or TRBV12-4 and TRBJ1-5; unclear D gene. The CDR3 sequence is 16 residues long. DNA for the CDR3: TGTCCCAGCAGTTTATTTACGGGTGGGTCAAATCAGCCCCAGCATTTT. Translating it yields CPSSLFTGGSNQPQHF.

This clonotype showed up many times. J is TRBJ2-1 and V is TRBV7-8; no clear D. Looked up from germline, CDR1 is SGHVS and CDR2 is FQNEAQ. The V gene lost 7 bases and the J gene lost 3 bases, with 10 bases spanning the gap. The CDR3 extends over 13 amino acids. CDR3 DNA sequence: TGTGCCAGCACCTTCGAGTACTACAATGAGCAGTTCTTC. This codes for CASTFEYYNEQFF.

This clonotype was recorded at least ten times. This chain connects TRBV5-1 to TRBJ1-4; D is unclear. Trimming left V 4 bases short and J 0 bases short, with 10 bases between. CDR3 length: 15 residues. CDR1 SGHRS and CDR2 YFSETQ come from the germline V gene. DNA of the CDR3: TGCGCCAGCAGCGATACAAGTGCAACTAATGAAAAACTGTTTTTT. This codes for CASSDTSATNEKLFF.

At least ten counts were recorded for this clonotype. The chain uses TRBV5-1 and TRBJ2-1; D tentatively fits TRBD1 or TRBD2 (5 bases each). Germline V gene data show CDR1 as SGHRS and CDR2 as YFSETQ. The CDR3 is 15 amino acids. V was trimmed by 7 bases and J by 7 bases, leaving 21 bases between them. The DNA for the CDR3 is TGCGCCAGCGGGTTCCCGGGACGGACGGGGAATGAGCAGTTCTTC. It translates to CASGFPGRTGNEQFF.

This clonotype occurred many times. The V call is TRBV4-2, the J call TRBJ2-7; tentatively, D is TRBD2 (7 bases). The CDR3 has 17 residues. Trimming removed 0 bases at V and 0 bases at J, with 15 bases between. Germline loops: CDR1 LGHNA, CDR2 YNFKEQ. CDR3 in DNA: TGTGCCAGCAGCCAAGATGGGGGGGCCCCGAGCTCCTACGAGCAGTACTTC. The encoded protein is CASSQDGGAPSSYEQYF.

This clonotype appeared many times. The chain couples TRBV3-1 to TRBJ2-3; the match to TRBD1 covers 9 bases. This CDR3 region has 14 residues. Germline V gives CDR1 LGHDT, CDR2 YNNKEL (reference sequence). Trimming removed 5 bases from V and 6 bases from J; junction bases left unmatched: 6. CDR3 in DNA: TGTGCCAGCAGCTCCGGACAGGGGCTCGATACGCAGTATTTT. Protein sequence: CASSSGQGLDTQYF.

This clonotype was seen at least ten times. This chain uses TRBV20-1 with TRBJ1-5, with D possibly being TRBD1 (5 bases). The germline V gene encodes CDR1 DFQATT and CDR2 SNEGSKA (reference sequence). V was pared by 0 bases and J by 3 bases, with 12 bases between. The CDR3 consists of 15 residues. The CDR3 DNA reads TGCAGTGCTAGAGAGAAGGGGTCCGCCAATCAGCCCCAGCATTTT. It is translated as CSAREKGSANQPQHF.

This clonotype was observed many times. The V call is TRBV5-1, the J call TRBJ2-7; no firm D call. Trimming took 4 bases from V and 10 from J, leaving 12 bases between them. CDR3 length: 11 amino acids. CDR1 SGHRS and CDR2 YFSETQ come from the germline V gene. The CDR3 DNA follows: TGCGCCAGCAGCGGTAACAAAGAACAGTACTTC. Its protein product is CASSGNKEQYF.

This clonotype was observed at least ten times. V gene TRBV6-2 or TRBV6-3 combines with J gene TRBJ1-1, with 7 bases aligning to TRBD1. Germline CDR1 MNHEY, CDR2 SVGEGT. The junction had 19 bases not matched to a gene; V was cut back by 6 bases and J by 0 bases. This CDR3 spans 19 amino acids. The CDR3 sequence is CASSRGGNAAGGMNTEAFF. CDR3 nucleotides: TGTGCCAGCAGCCGAGGGGGAAATGCGGCAGGGGGTATGAACACTGAAGCTTTCTTT.

Many counts were recorded for this clonotype. V is TRBV10-3 and J is TRBJ2-5; no clear D gene. V shed 4 bases and J shed 1 base, with 10 bases lying between them. Germline V gene sequence: CDR1 ENHRY, CDR2 SYGVKD. This CDR3 region has 14 residues. In DNA form, the CDR3 reads TGTGCCATCAGTGGGCGACTCGTCCAAGAGACCCAGTACTTC. It yields the protein CAISGRLVQETQYF.

This clonotype was found many times. V usage is TRBV5-1 and J usage is TRBJ2-2; a possible D gene is TRBD1 (6 bases). CDR3 length: 16 residues. Per germline, CDR1 SGHRS and CDR2 YFSETQ. V shed 3 bases and J shed 8 bases, with 20 bases lying between them. The CDR3, as DNA: TGCGCCAGCAGCTGGACGTACAGGGTCGAAGGAGGGGAGCTGTTTTTT. Amino acids: CASSWTYRVEGGELFF.

A word on this clonotype: A much larger clone lies a single base off, so this may be a read error. The chain links TRBV5-1 to TRBJ1-2; the D gene is possibly TRBD1 (6 bases). The CDR3 is 14 amino acids. Germline assignment: CDR1 SGHRS and CDR2 YFSETQ. CDR3 in amino acids: CASSFLQGSDGYPF. CDR3 DNA sequence: TGCGCCAGCAGCTTCTTACAGGGTAGTGATGGCTACCCCTTC.